The rows below give T cell receptor beta chains drawn from one sample of a study of blood T cell repertoires in COVID-19. Method: immunoSEQ multiplex PCR; TCRdb's copy keeps in-frame clones and lacks some. The sample lists 110,000 or so clones, approximately 85% seen once, with 5% to 6% in the top ten. The specimen sequenced was peripheral blood. These receptors were obtained from a woman in her sixties with COVID-19, enrolled during active disease. CDR3s include the opening cysteine and the closing phenylalanine or tryptophan. The D gene is left open where the match is weak. The listing skips clone size in some rows; elsewhere it reads once, few, many or a size class.

J gene	clone size	V gene	CDR3 length	D gene	CDR3 DNA	CDR3 protein
TRBJ2-7	.	TRBV6-2/TRBV6-3	19	.	TGTGCCAGCAGTTACAGCGGGGCTTTCCTGGGACAAACCTCCTACGAGCAGTACTTC	CASSYSGAFLGQTSYEQYF
TRBJ2-1	.	TRBV7-8	21	TRBD2	TGTGCCAGCAGCTTAGGTTTTCGGGAACTAGCGGGGGCGAGCTCCTACAATGAGCAGTTCTTC	CASSLGFRELAGASSYNEQFF
TRBJ1-4	once	TRBV18	15	.	TGTGCCAGCTCCCTCCCCGGGACAACTAATGAAAAACTGTTTTTT	CASSLPGTTNEKLFF
TRBJ1-2	.	TRBV28	13	.	TGTGCCAGCAGAAATCAGGGCCTTGATGGCTACACCTTC	CASRNQGLDGYTF
TRBJ2-5	many	TRBV25-1	14	.	TGTGCCAGCAGTGATCATTACAGTAGTGAGACCCAGTACTTC	CASSDHYSSETQYF
TRBJ1-5	.	TRBV11-3	19	TRBD1	TGTGCCAGCAGCTTCCGTACAGGGGGCGCGGTGTTCAGCAATCAGCCCCAGCATTTT	CASSFRTGGAVFSNQPQHF
TRBJ1-5	once	TRBV6-5	14	.	TGTGCCAGCAACCCCCCAGGGAGCAATCAGCCCCAGCATTTT	CASNPPGSNQPQHF
TRBJ2-7	.	TRBV7-2	14	.	TGTGCCAGCAGCTTAGGTACAGTTTTTTACGAGCAGTACTTC	CASSLGTVFYEQYF
TRBJ1-5	.	TRBV6-1	15	.	TGTGCCAGCAGTGAATTCCACAATAGCAATCAGCCCCAGCATTTT	CASSEFHNSNQPQHF
TRBJ1-2	.	TRBV7-9	13	TRBD1	TGTGCCAGCAAGGGGGCGCCTAACTATGGCTACACCTTC	CASKGAPNYGYTF
TRBJ2-7	.	TRBV12-5	14	.	TGTGCTAGTGGTTTGGTGCCCAGCTCCTACGAGCAGTACTTC	CASGLVPSSYEQYF
TRBJ2-3	few	TRBV19	15	TRBD2	TGTGCCACCTCCCCGCCGGGACTAGCAGTAGATACGCAGTATTTT	CATSPPGLAVDTQYF
TRBJ2-3	.	TRBV24-1	17	TRBD2	TGTGCCACCAGTGACAGGACTAGCGGGGCCTCCGCAGATACGCAGTATTTT	CATSDRTSGASADTQYF
TRBJ2-3	few	TRBV6-7	18	TRBD2	TGTGCCAGCAGTTACTGGACTAGCGGGGGGCCGACCTCAGATACGCAGTATTTT	CASSYWTSGGPTSDTQYF
TRBJ2-7	few	TRBV21-1	14	.	TGTGCCAGCAGCAAAGATACAGGGCCCTACGAGCAGTACTTC	CASSKDTGPYEQYF
TRBJ2-5	.	TRBV7-2	14	.	TGTGCCAGCAGCTCAGTTTCAGGGCAGGAGACCCAGTACTTC	CASSSVSGQETQYF
TRBJ1-2	.	TRBV2	16	.	TGTGCCAGCAGTGTGGAGAGACGAACTGCCCTCTATGGCTACACCTTC	CASSVERRTALYGYTF
TRBJ1-1	few	TRBV27	14	.	TGTGCCAGCAGTTTTCTTGGCGGCCCCACTGAAGCTTTCTTT	CASSFLGGPTEAFF
TRBJ2-7	once	TRBV5-1	16	TRBD1	TGCGCCAGCAGCTTGGTGGGGACAGGGGCCCTCTACGAGCAGTACTTC	CASSLVGTGALYEQYF
TRBJ2-1	.	TRBV15	15	.	TGTGCCACCAGCAGAGATGACGGGGCCTACAATGAGCAGTTCTTC	CATSRDDGAYNEQFF
TRBJ1-2	.	TRBV27	15	.	TGTGCCAGCAGTTCGTTGGGGCGGCTTAAAGATGGCTACACCTTC	CASSSLGRLKDGYTF
TRBJ2-7	.	TRBV7-2	14	TRBD2	TGTGCCAGCAGCGAAAGCGGGGGGGTGATCGAGCAGTACTTC	CASSESGGVIEQYF
TRBJ2-5	.	TRBV19	17	TRBD1	TGTGCCAGTAGCCCCCAGGGGGCAGGGTCTTTTGGAGAGACCCAGTACTTC	CASSPQGAGSFGETQYF
TRBJ2-1	.	TRBV6-5	15	TRBD1	TGTGCCAGCAGTTACCGGGACAGTCACTACAATGAGCAGTTCTTC	CASSYRDSHYNEQFF
TRBJ2-2	.	TRBV5-8	16	TRBD1	TGTGCCAGCAGCTCACCGGGACAGGGGTTCATCGGGGAGCTGTTTTTT	CASSSPGQGFIGELFF
TRBJ2-1	.	TRBV6-1	17	.	TGTGCCAGCAGTGAGGCCAGGGGGGATAGAAGCTACAATGAGCAGTTCTTC	CASSEARGDRSYNEQFF
TRBJ1-5	.	TRBV10-3	16	.	TGTGCCATCAGGGGAGGAGGGAGTTATAGCAATCAGCCCCAGCATTTT	CAIRGGGSYSNQPQHF
TRBJ1-5	.	TRBV2	13	.	TGTGCCAGCCTTGCGGATAGCAATCAGCCCCAGCATTTT	CASLADSNQPQHF
TRBJ2-2	.	TRBV9	15	TRBD1	TGTGCCAGCAGCGTGACAGGGGTGAACACCGGGGAGCTGTTTTTT	CASSVTGVNTGELFF
TRBJ2-2	.	TRBV12-5	15	.	TGTGCTAGTGGTTTGTCTCAAGTCGGTGACGGGGAGCTGTTTTTT	CASGLSQVGDGELFF
TRBJ1-2	.	TRBV28	15	TRBD1	TGTGCCAGCAGTTCGGAGGACAGGGTGGGGGTCGGCTACACCTTC	CASSSEDRVGVGYTF
TRBJ2-7	.	TRBV10-3	14	TRBD1	TGTGCCATCAGGGGGGCCGGGACAGACTACGAGCAGTACTTC	CAIRGAGTDYEQYF
TRBJ1-2	once	TRBV18	13	.	TGTGCCAGCTCACTCTTAGCCCCTTATGGCTACACCTTC	CASSLLAPYGYTF
TRBJ2-7	medium-sized	TRBV4-1	15	TRBD1	TGCGCCAGCAGCCATGGGACAGGGTCGACCTACGAGCAGTACTTC	CASSHGTGSTYEQYF
TRBJ1-6	.	TRBV7-6	15	.	TGTGCCAGCAGCCCCTCTATACAGTATAATTCACCCCTCCACTTT	CASSPSIQYNSPLHF
TRBJ1-2	.	TRBV21-1	16	.	TGTGCCAGCAGCAAAGAACGAGTGACAGACCTCTATGGCTACACCTTC	CASSKERVTDLYGYTF
TRBJ1-1	few	TRBV5-5	16	TRBD1	TGTGCCAGCAGCTTGGAGCCGGGACAGCCTAACACTGAAGCTTTCTTT	CASSLEPGQPNTEAFF
TRBJ2-2	few	TRBV6-1	15	.	TGTGCCAGCAGTGAGGGGGGGGCAGACACCGGGGAGCTGTTTTTT	CASSEGGADTGELFF
TRBJ2-1	.	TRBV5-4	20	TRBD1	TGTGCCAGCAGCTTTCTGACAGGGGTTCCCTCGAGGGAATCCTACAATGAGCAGTTCTTC	CASSFLTGVPSRESYNEQFF
TRBJ2-7	.	TRBV4-1	15	.	TGCGCCAGCAGCCAGCTACCGGGGAACTACTACGAGCAGTACTTC	CASSQLPGNYYEQYF
TRBJ2-2	.	TRBV5-1	15	.	TGCGCCAGCAGCTTCCAACAGGGTAACACCGGGGAGCTGTTTTTT	CASSFQQGNTGELFF
TRBJ1-5	.	TRBV19	15	.	TGTGCCAGTAGTATACGGGGGTTTGGCAATCAGCCCCAGCATTTT	CASSIRGFGNQPQHF
TRBJ1-5	.	TRBV4-2	15	.	TGTGCCAGCAGCCAAGATGGAGGGGAGGGACAGCCCCAGCATTTT	CASSQDGGEGQPQHF
TRBJ2-7	.	TRBV19	13	TRBD2	TGTGCCAGTAGTTCTAGCGGGGGCTACGAGCAGTACTTC	CASSSSGGYEQYF
TRBJ1-2	.	TRBV7-6	16	.	TGTGCCAGCAGCTTAGAATCGGCAGGTCGAAGATATGGCTACACCTTC	CASSLESAGRRYGYTF
TRBJ1-6	.	TRBV15	18	.	TGTGCCACCAGCCCACACTCGACAGGTCTTATTTATAATTCACCCCTCCACTTT	CATSPHSTGLIYNSPLHF
TRBJ1-2	.	TRBV9	15	.	TGTGCCAGCAGCGTAGGGGGAGCGGGAAACTATGGCTACACCTTC	CASSVGGAGNYGYTF
TRBJ1-1	.	TRBV5-1	14	.	TGCGCCAGCAGCAAGACAGGACAGAACACTGAAGCTTTCTTT	CASSKTGQNTEAFF
TRBJ1-2	.	TRBV27	16	TRBD1	TGTGCCAGCAGTCCTAGACAGGGCAAACAACCCTATGGCTACACCTTC	CASSPRQGKQPYGYTF
TRBJ2-1	.	TRBV7-2	16	TRBD1	TGTGCCAGCAGCGCCCCCCCGGGACAGGGTCGAAATGAGCAGTTCTTC	CASSAPPGQGRNEQFF